Included here is one T cell receptor (beta chain) sequence, with context. Its antigen remains unidentified. The entry originates in a study of early T cells in non-severe SARS-CoV-2 infection. Whole-study context: Chains stayed unpaired after sequencing of bulk RNA from unsorted whole blood. Study-level results: Lookups in VDJdb leaned toward anti-spike CD8 responses and missed private and CD4 specificities.

Individual cDNA molecules each received unique molecular identifiers attached to them. One entry per CDR3 protein results from TCRdb running MiXCR on the 5' RACE reads. The sample yields about 69,000 distinct CDR3 sequences, approximately 13% seen once. The V gene end was trimmed by 8 bases and the J gene end by 6 bases; junction bases not matched to a gene: 10. CDR3 length equals 14 residues. This clonotype was sampled from an adult who was a healthcare worker with PCR-confirmed SARS-CoV-2 infection or an uninfected control (not recorded which). The sample comprised whole blood. This sequence joins TRBV12-3 or TRBV12-4 and TRBJ2-3; 8 bases map to TRBD2. For the CDR3, the DNA is TGTGCCAGCCGCCCTTTAGCGGGGAGCGATACGCAGTATTTT. Encoded protein: CASRPLAGSDTQYF.